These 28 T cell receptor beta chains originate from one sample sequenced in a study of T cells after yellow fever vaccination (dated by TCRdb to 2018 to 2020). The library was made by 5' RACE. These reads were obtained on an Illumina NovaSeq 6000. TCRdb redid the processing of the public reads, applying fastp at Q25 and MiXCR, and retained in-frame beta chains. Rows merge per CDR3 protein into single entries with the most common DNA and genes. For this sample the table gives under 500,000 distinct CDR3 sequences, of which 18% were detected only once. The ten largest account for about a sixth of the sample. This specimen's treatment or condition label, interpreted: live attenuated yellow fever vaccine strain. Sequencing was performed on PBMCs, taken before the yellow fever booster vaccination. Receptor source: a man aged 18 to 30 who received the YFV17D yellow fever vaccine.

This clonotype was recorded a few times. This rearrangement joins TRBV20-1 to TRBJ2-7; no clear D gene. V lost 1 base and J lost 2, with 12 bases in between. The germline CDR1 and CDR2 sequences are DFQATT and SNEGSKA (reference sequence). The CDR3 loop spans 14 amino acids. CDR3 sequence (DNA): TGCAGTGCTAGAGGGTTAGCCCATACCTACGAGCAGTACTTC. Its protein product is CSARGLAHTYEQYF.

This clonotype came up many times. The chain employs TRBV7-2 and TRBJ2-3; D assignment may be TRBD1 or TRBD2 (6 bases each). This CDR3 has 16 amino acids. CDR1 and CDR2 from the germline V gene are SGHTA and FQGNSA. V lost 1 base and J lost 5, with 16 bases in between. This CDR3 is CASSLGGIGGIDTQYF. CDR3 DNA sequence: TGTGCCAGCAGCTTAGGGGGTATAGGGGGGATAGATACGCAGTATTTT.

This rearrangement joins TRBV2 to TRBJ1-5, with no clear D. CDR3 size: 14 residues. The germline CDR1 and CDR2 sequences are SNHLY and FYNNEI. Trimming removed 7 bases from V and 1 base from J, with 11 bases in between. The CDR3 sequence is CASIPVDSNQPQHF. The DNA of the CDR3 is TGTGCCAGCATCCCGGTGGACAGCAATCAGCCCCAGCATTTT.

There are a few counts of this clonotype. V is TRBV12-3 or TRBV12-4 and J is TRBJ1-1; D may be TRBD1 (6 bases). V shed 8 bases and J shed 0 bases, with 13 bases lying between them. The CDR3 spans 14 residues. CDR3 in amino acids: CASVLGDMNTEAFF. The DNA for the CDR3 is TGTGCCAGCGTGTTGGGGGACATGAACACTGAAGCTTTCTTT.

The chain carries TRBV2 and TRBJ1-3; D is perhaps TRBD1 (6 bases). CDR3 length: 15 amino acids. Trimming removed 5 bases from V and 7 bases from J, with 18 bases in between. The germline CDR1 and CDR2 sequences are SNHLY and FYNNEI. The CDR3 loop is CASSPGGIGSNTIYF. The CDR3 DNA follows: TGTGCCAGCAGTCCGGGGGGCATCGGGAGTAACACCATATATTTT.

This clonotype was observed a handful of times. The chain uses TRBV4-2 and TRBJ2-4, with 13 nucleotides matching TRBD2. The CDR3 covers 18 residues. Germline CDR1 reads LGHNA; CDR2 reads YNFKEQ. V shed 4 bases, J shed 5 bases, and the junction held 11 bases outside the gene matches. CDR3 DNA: TGTGCCAGCAGCCCTCGACTAGCGGGGGGATATGGCGAAAACATTCAGTACTTC. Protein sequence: CASSPRLAGGYGENIQYF.

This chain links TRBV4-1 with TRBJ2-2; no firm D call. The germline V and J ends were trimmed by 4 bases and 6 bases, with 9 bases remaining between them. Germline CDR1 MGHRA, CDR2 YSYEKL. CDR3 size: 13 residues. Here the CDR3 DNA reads TGCGCCAGCAGCCCGACCACTCCCGGGGAGCTGTTTTTT. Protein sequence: CASSPTTPGELFF.

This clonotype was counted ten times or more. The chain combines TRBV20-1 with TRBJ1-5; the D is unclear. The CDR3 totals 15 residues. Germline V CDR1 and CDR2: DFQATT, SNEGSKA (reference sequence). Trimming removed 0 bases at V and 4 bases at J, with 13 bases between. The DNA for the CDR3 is TGCAGTGCTAGAGATGTTGGTAGGGAAAATCAGCCCCAGCATTTT. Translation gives CSARDVGRENQPQHF.

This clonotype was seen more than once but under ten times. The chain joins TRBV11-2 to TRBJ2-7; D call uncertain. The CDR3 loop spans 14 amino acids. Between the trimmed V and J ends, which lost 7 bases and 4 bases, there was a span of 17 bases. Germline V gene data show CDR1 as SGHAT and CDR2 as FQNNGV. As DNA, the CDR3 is TGTGCCAGCATCTTTCGAGACAATCAATACGAGCAGTACTTC. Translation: CASIFRDNQYEQYF.

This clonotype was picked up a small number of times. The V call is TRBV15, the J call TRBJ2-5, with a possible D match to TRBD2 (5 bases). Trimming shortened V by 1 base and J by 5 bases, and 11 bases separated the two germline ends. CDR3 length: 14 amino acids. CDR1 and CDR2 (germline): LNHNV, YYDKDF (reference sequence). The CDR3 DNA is TGTGCCACCAGCAGAGCCGGGGTGAGGGAGACCCAGTACTTC. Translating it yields CATSRAGVRETQYF.

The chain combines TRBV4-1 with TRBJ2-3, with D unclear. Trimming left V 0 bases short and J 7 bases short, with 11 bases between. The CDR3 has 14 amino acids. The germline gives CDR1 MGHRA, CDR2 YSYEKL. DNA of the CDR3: TGCGCCAGCAGCCAAGATCTCGGTATAAATACGCAGTATTTT. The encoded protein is CASSQDLGINTQYF.

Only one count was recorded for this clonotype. The CDR3, as DNA: TGTGCCAGCAGTTTTGTCGGGAGGACAGATACGCAGTATTTT. Translation gives CASSFVGRTDTQYF. The chain carries TRBV27 and TRBJ2-3, with TRBD2 identical over 7 bases. V trimming: 3 bases; J trimming: 3 bases; junction bases outside the gene matches: 3. The V gene's germline CDR1 is MNHEY and CDR2 SMNVEV (reference sequence). The CDR3 runs to 14 residues.

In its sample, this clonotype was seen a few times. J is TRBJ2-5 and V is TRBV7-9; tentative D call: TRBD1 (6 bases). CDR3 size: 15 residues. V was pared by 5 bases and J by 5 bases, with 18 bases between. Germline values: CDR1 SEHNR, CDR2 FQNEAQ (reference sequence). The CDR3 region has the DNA TGTGCCAGCAGCCCACTCTCTGGGGGCTGGGAGACCCAGTACTTC. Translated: CASSPLSGGWETQYF.

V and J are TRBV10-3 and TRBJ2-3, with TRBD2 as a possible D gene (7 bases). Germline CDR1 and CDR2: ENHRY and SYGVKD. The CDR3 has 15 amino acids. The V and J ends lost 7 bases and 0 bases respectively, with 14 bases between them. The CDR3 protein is CAITEGGQSTDTQYF. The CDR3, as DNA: TGTGCCATCACCGAGGGGGGGCAGAGCACAGATACGCAGTATTTT.

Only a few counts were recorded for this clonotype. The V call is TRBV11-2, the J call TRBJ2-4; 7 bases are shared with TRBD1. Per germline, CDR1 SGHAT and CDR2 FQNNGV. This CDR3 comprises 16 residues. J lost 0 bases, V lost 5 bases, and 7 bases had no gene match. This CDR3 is CASSHGQDLAKNIQYF. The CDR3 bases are TGTGCCAGCAGCCATGGACAGGATCTAGCCAAAAACATTCAGTACTTC.

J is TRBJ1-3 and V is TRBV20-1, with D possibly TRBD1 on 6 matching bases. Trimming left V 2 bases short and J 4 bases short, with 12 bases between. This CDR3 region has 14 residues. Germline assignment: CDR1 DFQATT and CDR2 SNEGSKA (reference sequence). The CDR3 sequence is CSARPTGWGNTIYF. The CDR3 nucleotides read TGCAGTGCTAGACCAACAGGGTGGGGAAACACCATATATTTT.

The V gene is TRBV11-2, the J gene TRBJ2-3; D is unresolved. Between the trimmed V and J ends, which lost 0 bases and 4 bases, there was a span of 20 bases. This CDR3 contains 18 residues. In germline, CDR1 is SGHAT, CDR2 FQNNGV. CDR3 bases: TGTGCCAGCAGCTTAGATCTAACTTGGACGGTCCGTTCAGATACGCAGTATTTT. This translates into CASSLDLTWTVRSDTQYF.

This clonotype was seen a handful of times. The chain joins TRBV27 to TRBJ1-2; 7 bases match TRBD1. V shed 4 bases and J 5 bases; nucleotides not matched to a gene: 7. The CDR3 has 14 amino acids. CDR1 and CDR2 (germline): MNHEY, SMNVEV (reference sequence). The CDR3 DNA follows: TGTGCCAGCAGTTCGTCCGGGACAGATTATGGCTACACCTTC. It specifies CASSSSGTDYGYTF.

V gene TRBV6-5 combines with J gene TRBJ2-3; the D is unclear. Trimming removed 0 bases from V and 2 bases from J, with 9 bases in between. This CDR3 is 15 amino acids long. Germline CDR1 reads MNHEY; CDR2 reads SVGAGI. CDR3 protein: CASSYSSGFTDTQYF. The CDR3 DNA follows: TGTGCCAGCAGTTACTCGAGTGGGTTCACAGATACGCAGTATTTT.

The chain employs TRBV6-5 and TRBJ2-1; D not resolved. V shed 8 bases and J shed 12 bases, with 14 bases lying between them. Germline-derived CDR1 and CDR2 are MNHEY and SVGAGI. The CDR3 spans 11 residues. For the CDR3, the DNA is TGTGCCAGCGATAGAAATGGGGTGCAGTTCTTC. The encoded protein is CASDRNGVQFF.

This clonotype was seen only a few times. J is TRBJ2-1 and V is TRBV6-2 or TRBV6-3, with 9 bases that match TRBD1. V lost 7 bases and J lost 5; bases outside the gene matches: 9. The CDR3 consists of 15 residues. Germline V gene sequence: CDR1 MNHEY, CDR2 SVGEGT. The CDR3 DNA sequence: TGTGCCAGCATCTCGGACAGGGGAAGGGACAATGAGCAGTTCTTC. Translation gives CASISDRGRDNEQFF.

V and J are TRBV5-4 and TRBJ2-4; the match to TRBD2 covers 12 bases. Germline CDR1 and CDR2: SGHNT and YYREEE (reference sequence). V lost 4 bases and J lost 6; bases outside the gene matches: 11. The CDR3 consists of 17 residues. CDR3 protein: CASSTGTSGSRGNIQYF. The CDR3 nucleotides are TGTGCCAGCAGCACAGGGACTAGCGGGTCGCGAGGAAACATTCAGTACTTC.

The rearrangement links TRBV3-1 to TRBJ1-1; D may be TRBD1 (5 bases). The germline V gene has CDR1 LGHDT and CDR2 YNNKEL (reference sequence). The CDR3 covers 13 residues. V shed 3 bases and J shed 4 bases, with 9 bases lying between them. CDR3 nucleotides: TGTGCCAGCAGCCATGAAAGGGGCACTGAAGCTTTCTTT. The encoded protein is CASSHERGTEAFF. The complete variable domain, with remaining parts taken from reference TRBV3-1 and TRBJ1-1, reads DTAVSQTPKYLVTQMGNDKSIKCEQNLGHDTMYWYKQDSKKFLKIMFSYNNKELIINETVPNRFSPKSPDKAHLNLHINSLELGDSAVYFCASSHERGTEAFFGQGTRLTVV.

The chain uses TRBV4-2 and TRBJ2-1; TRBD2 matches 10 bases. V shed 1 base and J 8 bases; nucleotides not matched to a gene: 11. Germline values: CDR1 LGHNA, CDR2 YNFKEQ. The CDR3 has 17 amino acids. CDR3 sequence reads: CASSQANSGGAADEQFF. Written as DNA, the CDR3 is TGTGCCAGCAGCCAAGCGAACAGCGGGGGGGCCGCCGATGAGCAGTTCTTC.

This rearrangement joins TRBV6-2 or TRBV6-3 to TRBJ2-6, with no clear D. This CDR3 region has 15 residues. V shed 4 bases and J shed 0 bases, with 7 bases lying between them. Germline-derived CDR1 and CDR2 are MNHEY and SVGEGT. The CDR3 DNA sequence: TGTGCCAGCAGTTCCGACAACTCTGGGGCCAACGTCCTGACTTTC. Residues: CASSSDNSGANVLTF.

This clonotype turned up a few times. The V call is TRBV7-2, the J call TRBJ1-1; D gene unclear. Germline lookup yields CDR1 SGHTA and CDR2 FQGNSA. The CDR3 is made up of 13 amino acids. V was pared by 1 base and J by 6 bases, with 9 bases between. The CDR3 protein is CASSLVGRSEAFF. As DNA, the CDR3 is TGTGCCAGCAGCTTAGTCGGGAGGTCTGAAGCTTTCTTT.

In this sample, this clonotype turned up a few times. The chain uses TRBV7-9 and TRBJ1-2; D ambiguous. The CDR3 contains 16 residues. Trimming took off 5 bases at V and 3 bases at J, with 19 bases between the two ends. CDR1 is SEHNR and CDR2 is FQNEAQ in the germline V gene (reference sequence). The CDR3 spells CASSQTDRAGYYGYTF. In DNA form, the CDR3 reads TGTGCCAGCAGCCAAACAGACCGTGCCGGATACTATGGCTACACCTTC. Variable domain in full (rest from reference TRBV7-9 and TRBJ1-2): DTGVSQNPRHKITKRGQNVTFRCDPISEHNRLYWYRQTLGQGPEFLTYFQNEAQLEKSRLLSDRFSAERPKGSFSTLEIQRTEQGDSAMYLCASSQTDRAGYYGYTFGSGTRLTVV.

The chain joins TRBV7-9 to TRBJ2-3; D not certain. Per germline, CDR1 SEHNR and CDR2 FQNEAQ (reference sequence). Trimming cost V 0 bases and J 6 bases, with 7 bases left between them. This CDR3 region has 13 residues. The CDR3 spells CASSLALLDTQYF. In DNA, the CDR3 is TGTGCCAGCAGCTTAGCCTTGTTGGATACGCAGTATTTT.